These 6 T cell receptor beta chains share one sample of origin, sequenced in a study of metastatic and nonmetastatic thyroid tumors. MiXCR was used by TCRdb to re-call the PCR reads. The table records some 39,000 clones, about 15% of them present only once. Not a single patient had been given any form of treatment at any point before undergoing thyroid surgery. Sequencing was performed on blood. These receptors originate from a female donor with papillary thyroid cancer or a benign thyroid nodule (not recorded which). Some clones in this sample may be carry-over from other donors' samples.

This clone was seen many times. This chain uses TRBV11-1 with TRBJ2-1; D might be TRBD2 (5 bases). V was clipped by 3 bases and J by 10 bases, with 22 bases between them. In germline, CDR1 is SGHAT, CDR2 FQDESV (reference sequence). The CDR3 has 16 residues. CDR3 in amino acids: CASSFRSVGQHREQFF. The DNA for the CDR3 is TGTGCCAGCAGCTTCCGTAGCGTCGGGCAACACCGAGAGCAGTTCTTC.

The J gene is TRBJ1-2, the V gene TRBV20-1; D gene unclear. Per germline, CDR1 DFQATT and CDR2 SNEGSKA (reference sequence). V shed 5 bases and J shed 5 bases, with 15 bases lying between them. There are 13 residues in the CDR3. As DNA, the CDR3 is TGCAGTGCTTCCCGGGCTCAAGAGTATGGCTACACCTTC. It specifies CSASRAQEYGYTF.

This chain uses TRBV11-2 with TRBJ2-1, with D possibly TRBD2 on 5 matching bases. Germline loops: CDR1 SGHAT, CDR2 FQNNGV. V was clipped by 5 bases and J by 6 bases, with 11 bases between them. The CDR3 length is 13 residues. The CDR3 DNA reads as TGTGCCAGCAGCCAACCCAGCGGCAATGAGCAGTTCTTC. It encodes CASSQPSGNEQFF.

This clone has at least ten counts. The gene calls are TRBV9 and TRBJ2-1, with a possible D match to TRBD2 (5 bases). Trimming removed 0 bases from V and 10 bases from J, with 20 bases in between. This CDR3 contains 16 residues. From germline, CDR1 is SGDLS and CDR2 YYNGEE. The CDR3: CASSVAKGQEPGEQFF. CDR3 DNA: TGTGCCAGCAGCGTAGCTAAGGGTCAGGAGCCGGGGGAGCAGTTCTTC.

This clone has a count of ten or more. This sequence may be a read error, since a much larger clone differs from it by one base. The rearrangement links TRBV29-1 to TRBJ2-1, with 10 nucleotides matching TRBD1. The germline gives CDR1 SQVTM, CDR2 ANQGSEA. The CDR3 covers 13 residues. Trimming took 5 bases from V and 8 from J; bases not matched to a gene: 6. The CDR3 sequence: CSVLGTGVYEQFF. In DNA, the CDR3 is TGCAGCGTTCTGGGGACAGGGGTCTATGAGCAGTTCTTC.

In its sample, this clone was seen a few times. A much larger clone lies a single base off, so this may be a read error. The chain employs TRBV2 and TRBJ2-2; D gene ambiguous. This CDR3 comprises 14 residues. The germline V gene has CDR1 SNHLY and CDR2 FYNNEI. CDR3 bases: TGTGCCATCAGTGATCAAGCACTAACCGGGGAGCTGTTTTTT. It is translated as CAISDQALTGELFF.